These 8 T cell receptor beta chains came from one sample sequenced in a study of blood T cell repertoires in COVID-19. TCRdb's table, derived via immunoSEQ multiplex PCR, lists solely in-frame clones and lacks some. The profile shows around 260,000 clones, approximately 87% of them singletons. Sample: peripheral blood. The source is a woman aged 40 to 55 who had recovered from COVID-19.

This sequence joins TRBV24-1 and TRBJ2-1; TRBD2 might be the D (5 bases). Trimming removed 7 bases from V and 0 bases from J, with 15 bases in between. Germline CDR1 is KGHDR and CDR2 is SFDVKD. The length of the CDR3 is 16 residues. CDR3 amino acids: CATSGVSGSSYNEQFF. CDR3 DNA sequence: TGTGCCACCAGCGGAGTGAGCGGCAGCTCCTACAATGAGCAGTTCTTC.

This clone was recorded a few times. Additional DNA sequences in this sample encode the identical CDR3. This chain links TRBV19 with TRBJ1-5; no clear D gene. V was trimmed by 2 bases and J by 0 bases, leaving 5 bases between them. This CDR3 spans 14 amino acids. Germline V lookup: CDR1 LNHDA, CDR2 SQIVND (reference sequence). CDR3 sequence reads: CASSIRDSNQPQHF. DNA for the CDR3: TGTGCCAGTAGTATACGGGATAGCAATCAGCCCCAGCATTTT.

This sequence joins TRBV5-8 and TRBJ1-6, with D unclear. Trimming took 0 bases from V and 0 from J, leaving 10 bases between them. There are 17 residues in the CDR3. Germline V CDR1 and CDR2: SGHTS, YDEGEE. CDR3 region: CASSLVVASSYNSPLHF. Here the CDR3 DNA reads TGTGCCAGCAGCTTGGTTGTTGCGAGCTCCTATAATTCACCCCTCCACTTT.

CDR3 nucleotide sequence: TGCAGCGTTGTCGGGAAATCAAGGACTGAAGCTTTCTTT. It specifies CSVVGKSRTEAFF. The rearrangement links TRBV29-1 to TRBJ1-1, with unresolved D. Trimming took off 4 bases at V and 5 bases at J, with 14 bases between the two ends. Germline lookup yields CDR1 SQVTM and CDR2 ANQGSEA. CDR3 size: 13 residues.

This clone appeared once. The rearrangement uses TRBV6-2 or TRBV6-3 and TRBJ1-2; 7 nucleotides align to TRBD1. The CDR3 contains 12 residues. Germline values: CDR1 MNHEY, CDR2 SVGEGT. J lost 7 bases, V lost 4 bases, and 3 bases had no gene match. For the CDR3, the DNA is TGTGCCAGCAGTTCGACAGGGAGTGGCTACACCTTC. Its translation: CASSSTGSGYTF.

The genes are TRBV3-1 (or the pseudogene TRBV3-2) and TRBJ2-3; 9 positions agree with TRBD2. Germline trimming cut 1 base from V and 5 bases from J; bases unmatched to any gene: 10. The CDR3 runs 17 residues. CDR1 LGHDT and CDR2 YNNKEL come from the germline V gene (reference sequence). The CDR3 region has the DNA TGTGCCAGCAGCCAAGTGGCGCGGGGGGGCTGGAGAGATACGCAGTATTTT. Protein: CASSQVARGGWRDTQYF.

As concerns this clone: Distinct nucleotide sequences in the sample also encode this CDR3. The rearrangement joins TRBV18 to TRBJ2-5; no clear D. Germline loops: CDR1 KGHSH, CDR2 LQKENI. Between the trimmed V and J ends, which lost 2 bases and 2 bases, there was a span of 6 bases. The CDR3 covers 13 residues. The CDR3, as DNA: TGTGCCAGCTCACCAGCCAGGCAAGAGACCCAGTACTTC. This gives the protein CASSPARQETQYF.

This rearrangement joins TRBV20-1 to TRBJ2-1; D is unclear. With 3 bases removed from V and 6 bases from J, the gap between germline ends came to 12 bases. Germline CDR1 DFQATT, CDR2 SNEGSKA (reference sequence). The CDR3 length is 13 residues. The CDR3 region is CSASQSVRNEQFF. CDR3 DNA: TGCAGTGCTAGTCAAAGCGTCCGCAATGAGCAGTTCTTC.